The 10 T cell receptor beta chains below were found in one sample sequenced in a study of T cell responses to AZD1222 COVID-19 vaccine. TCRdb's copy holds only in-frame clones and misses some; the assay was immunoSEQ multiplex PCR. The sample contains 130,000 or so clones, roughly nine tenths of which appear only once. This specimen was peripheral blood, taken on day 0 of AZD1222 vaccination. The receptors here all came from an adult in good health.

This clone was seen only once. This chain links TRBV19 with TRBJ2-3; 8 nucleotides line up with TRBD2. The CDR3 totals 14 residues. With 11 bases clipped from V and 5 bases from J, the junction kept 12 bases outside the gene matches. Germline V lookup: CDR1 LNHDA, CDR2 SQIVND (reference sequence). The CDR3 protein is CAFRGGRRGDTQYF. The CDR3 coding sequence is TGTGCCTTCAGAGGCGGGAGGCGGGGAGATACGCAGTATTTT.

The chain combines TRBV9 with TRBJ1-1; D remains unclear. V was clipped by 0 bases and J by 5 bases, with 8 bases between them. Germline-derived CDR1 and CDR2 are SGDLS and YYNGEE. The CDR3 contains 13 residues. Here the CDR3 reads CASSVGVGTEAFF. The CDR3, as DNA: TGTGCCAGCAGCGTAGGGGTGGGGACTGAAGCTTTCTTT.

This sequence joins TRBV4-1 and TRBJ1-2; TRBD1 matches at 7 bases. CDR1 and CDR2 from the germline V gene are MGHRA and YSYEKL. J gave up 5 bases and V 3 bases, and 3 bases lay outside the gene matches. This CDR3 contains 13 residues. The CDR3: CASSHEQGYGYTF. In nucleotides, the CDR3 is TGCGCCAGCAGCCATGAACAGGGGTATGGCTACACCTTC.

The chain is built from TRBV9 and TRBJ2-1, with TRBD2 as a possible D gene (6 bases). CDR3 length: 16 residues. CDR1 is SGDLS, CDR2 YYNGEE, per germline. The V end lost 0 bases, the J end lost 3 bases, and 13 bases lay between the germline ends. CDR3 sequence reads: CASSVDQGGGYNEQFF. The CDR3 DNA follows: TGTGCCAGCAGCGTAGATCAGGGAGGAGGCTACAATGAGCAGTTCTTC.

The rearrangement uses TRBV20-1 and TRBJ1-1; D gene uncertain. Per germline, CDR1 DFQATT and CDR2 SNEGSKA (reference sequence). V lost 3 bases and J lost 8, with 10 bases in between. The CDR3 spans 11 residues. For the CDR3, the DNA is TGCAGTGCTAGTAGAGTCTCGGAAGCTTTCTTT. Translated: CSASRVSEAFF.

This chain joins TRBV2 and TRBJ1-2; 7 nucleotides agree with TRBD1. The CDR3 sequence is 15 residues long. Trimming cost V 6 bases and J 6 bases; bases outside gene matches: 13. The V gene's germline CDR1 is SNHLY and CDR2 FYNNEI. CDR3 protein: CASRGYWQGEDGYTF. CDR3 coding DNA: TGTGCCAGCAGGGGGTATTGGCAGGGGGAGGATGGCTACACCTTC.

The rearrangement joins TRBV5-4 to TRBJ2-5; 11 bases are a match to TRBD2. The J segment lost 5 bases and the V segment lost 0 bases, leaving 3 bases of the junction unmatched. This CDR3 has 15 amino acids. Germline CDR1 reads SGHNT; CDR2 reads YYREEE (reference sequence). In nucleotides, the CDR3 is TGTGCCAGCAGCTTGGCTCTAGCGGGGGGTGAGACCCAGTACTTC. As protein: CASSLALAGGETQYF.

This clone was counted once. In nucleotides, the CDR3 is TGTGCCAGCAGTGTATCGGACAGGGTTTTTTATTTT. Amino acid sequence: CASSVSDRVFYF. The V call is TRBV6-6, the J call TRBJ2-3; 8 positions match TRBD1. Trimming took 5 bases from V and 15 from J; bases not matched to a gene: 10. Germline assignment: CDR1 MNHNY and CDR2 SVGAGI (reference sequence). The CDR3 contains 12 residues.

The chain couples TRBV5-1 to TRBJ1-1; D remains ambiguous. Between the trimmed V and J ends, which lost 4 bases and 4 bases, there was a span of 14 bases. The CDR3 has 14 residues. Germline V gene data show CDR1 as SGHRS and CDR2 as YFSETQ. The CDR3 region has the DNA TGCGCCAGCAGCGAATCCCTTGACGGCACTGAAGCTTTCTTT. Amino acids: CASSESLDGTEAFF.

The chain couples TRBV11-3 to TRBJ2-4; D remains ambiguous. The CDR3 runs 16 residues. Trimming left V 0 bases short and J 1 base short, with 10 bases between. Germline assignment: CDR1 SGHNT and CDR2 YENEEA. In nucleotides, the CDR3 is TGTGCCAGCAGCTTAGAGCAGGCCGGGGCCAAAAACATTCAGTACTTC. It is translated as CASSLEQAGAKNIQYF.